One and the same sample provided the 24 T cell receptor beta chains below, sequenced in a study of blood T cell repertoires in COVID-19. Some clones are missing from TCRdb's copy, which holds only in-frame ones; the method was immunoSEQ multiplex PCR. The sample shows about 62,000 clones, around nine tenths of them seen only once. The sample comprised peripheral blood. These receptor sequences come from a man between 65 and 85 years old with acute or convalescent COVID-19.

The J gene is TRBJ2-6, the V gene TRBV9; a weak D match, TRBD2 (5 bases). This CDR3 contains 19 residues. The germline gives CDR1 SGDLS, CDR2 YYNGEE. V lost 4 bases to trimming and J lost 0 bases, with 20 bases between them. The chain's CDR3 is CASSSRGRTRTSGANVLTF. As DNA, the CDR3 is TGTGCCAGCAGCTCCCGGGGTAGAACCAGGACCTCTGGGGCCAACGTCCTGACTTTC.

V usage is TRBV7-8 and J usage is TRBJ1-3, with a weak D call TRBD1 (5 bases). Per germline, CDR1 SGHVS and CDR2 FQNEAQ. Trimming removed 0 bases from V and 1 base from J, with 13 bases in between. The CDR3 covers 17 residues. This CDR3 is CASSLASRTLSGNTIYF. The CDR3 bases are TGTGCCAGCAGCTTAGCTAGCCGGACACTTTCTGGAAACACCATATATTTT.

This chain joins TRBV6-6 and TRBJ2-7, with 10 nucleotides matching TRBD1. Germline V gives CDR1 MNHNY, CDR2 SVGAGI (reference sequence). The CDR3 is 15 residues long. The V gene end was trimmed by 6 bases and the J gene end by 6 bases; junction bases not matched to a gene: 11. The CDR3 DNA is TGTGCCAGCAGCCGAGAGACAGGGGGCAGGTCCGAGCAGTACTTC. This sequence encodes CASSRETGGRSEQYF.

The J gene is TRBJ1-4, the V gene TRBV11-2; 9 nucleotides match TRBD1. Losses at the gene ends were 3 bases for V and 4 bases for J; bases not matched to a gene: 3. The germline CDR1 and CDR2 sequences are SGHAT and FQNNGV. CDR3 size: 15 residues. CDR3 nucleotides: TGTGCCAGCAGCTTCGGGACAGGGTATAATGAAAAACTGTTTTTT. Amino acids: CASSFGTGYNEKLFF. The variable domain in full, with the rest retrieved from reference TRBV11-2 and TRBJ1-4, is EAGVAQSPRYKIIEKRQSVAFWCNPISGHATLYWYQQILGQGPKLLIQFQNNGVVDDSQLPKDRFSAERLKGVDSTLKIQPAKLEDSAVYLCASSFGTGYNEKLFFGSGTQLSVL.

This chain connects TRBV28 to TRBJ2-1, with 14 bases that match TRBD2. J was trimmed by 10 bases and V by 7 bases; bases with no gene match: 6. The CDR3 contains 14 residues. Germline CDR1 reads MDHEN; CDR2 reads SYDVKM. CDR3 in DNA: TGTGCCAGCATAGGACTAGCGGGAGGCCGAGAGCAGTTCTTC. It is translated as CASIGLAGGREQFF.

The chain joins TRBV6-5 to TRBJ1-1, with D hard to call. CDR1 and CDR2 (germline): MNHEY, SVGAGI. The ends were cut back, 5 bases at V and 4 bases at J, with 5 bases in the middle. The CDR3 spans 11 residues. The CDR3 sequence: CASSRSTEAFF. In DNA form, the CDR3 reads TGTGCCAGCAGTCGCAGCACTGAAGCTTTCTTT.

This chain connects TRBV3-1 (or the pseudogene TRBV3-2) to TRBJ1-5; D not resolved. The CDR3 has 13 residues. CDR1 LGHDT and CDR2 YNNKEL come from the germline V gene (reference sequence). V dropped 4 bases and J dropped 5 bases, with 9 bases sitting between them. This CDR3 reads CASSRQVDQPQHF. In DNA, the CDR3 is TGTGCCAGCAGCCGCCAGGTGGATCAGCCCCAGCATTTT.

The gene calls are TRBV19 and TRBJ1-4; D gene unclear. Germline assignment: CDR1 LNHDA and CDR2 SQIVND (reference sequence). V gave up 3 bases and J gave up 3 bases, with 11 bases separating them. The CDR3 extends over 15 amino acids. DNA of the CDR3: TGTGCCAGTAGTATTTCGGTTGTTGCTAATGAAAAACTGTTTTTT. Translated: CASSISVVANEKLFF.

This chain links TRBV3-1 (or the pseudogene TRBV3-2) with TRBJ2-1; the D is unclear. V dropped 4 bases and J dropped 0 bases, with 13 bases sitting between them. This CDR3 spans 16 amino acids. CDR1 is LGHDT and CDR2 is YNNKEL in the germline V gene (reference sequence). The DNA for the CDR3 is TGTGCCAGCAGCCTCCGAAGTGAGAGCTCCTACAATGAGCAGTTCTTC. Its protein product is CASSLRSESSYNEQFF.

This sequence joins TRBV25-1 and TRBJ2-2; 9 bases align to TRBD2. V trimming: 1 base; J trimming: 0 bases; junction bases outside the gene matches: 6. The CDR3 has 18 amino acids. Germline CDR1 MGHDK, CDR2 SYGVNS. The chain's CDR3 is CASSEFPASGTNTGELFF. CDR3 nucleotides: TGTGCCAGCAGTGAATTTCCCGCTAGCGGGACGAACACCGGGGAGCTGTTTTTT.

CDR3: CASRSSGSGNQPQHF. The CDR3 nucleotides read TGTGCCAGCAGATCTTCCGGCAGCGGCAATCAGCCCCAGCATTTT. The V call is TRBV6-5, the J call TRBJ1-5; D gene uncertain. The germline V gene has CDR1 MNHEY and CDR2 SVGAGI. Trimming left V 6 bases short and J 2 bases short, with 14 bases between. CDR3 length: 15 amino acids.

This CDR3 reads CASSLAAGNTEAFF. For the CDR3, the DNA is TGTGCCAGCAGTTTGGCAGCGGGGAACACTGAAGCTTTCTTT. The rearrangement uses TRBV27 and TRBJ1-1; no clear D. CDR1 and CDR2 from the germline V gene are MNHEY and SMNVEV (reference sequence). The germline V and J ends were trimmed by 3 bases and 1 base, with 9 bases remaining between them. The CDR3 is 14 amino acids.

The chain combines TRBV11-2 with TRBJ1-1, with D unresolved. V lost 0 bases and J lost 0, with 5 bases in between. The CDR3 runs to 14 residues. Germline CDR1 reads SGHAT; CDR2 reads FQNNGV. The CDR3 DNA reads TGTGCCAGCAGCTTAGATCGGGTGAACACTGAAGCTTTCTTT. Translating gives CASSLDRVNTEAFF.

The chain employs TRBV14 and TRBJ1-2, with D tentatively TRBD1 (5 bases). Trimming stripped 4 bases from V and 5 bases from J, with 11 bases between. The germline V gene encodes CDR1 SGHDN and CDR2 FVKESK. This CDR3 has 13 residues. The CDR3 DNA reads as TGTGCCAGCAGCCTAACTCAGGGTTATGGCTACACCTTC. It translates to CASSLTQGYGYTF.

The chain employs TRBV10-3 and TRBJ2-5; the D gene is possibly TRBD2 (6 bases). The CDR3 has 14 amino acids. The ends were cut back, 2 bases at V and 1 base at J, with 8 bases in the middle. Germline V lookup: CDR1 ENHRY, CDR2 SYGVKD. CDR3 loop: CAISEVSGQETQYF. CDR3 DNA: TGTGCCATCAGTGAGGTTAGCGGCCAAGAGACCCAGTACTTC.

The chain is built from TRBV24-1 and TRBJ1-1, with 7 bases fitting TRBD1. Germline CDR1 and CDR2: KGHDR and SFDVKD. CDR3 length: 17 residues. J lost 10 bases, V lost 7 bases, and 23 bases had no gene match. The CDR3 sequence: CATRSTGPGQSREGAFF. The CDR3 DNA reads TGTGCCACCAGATCCACCGGCCCGGGACAGAGTCGAGAGGGAGCTTTCTTT.

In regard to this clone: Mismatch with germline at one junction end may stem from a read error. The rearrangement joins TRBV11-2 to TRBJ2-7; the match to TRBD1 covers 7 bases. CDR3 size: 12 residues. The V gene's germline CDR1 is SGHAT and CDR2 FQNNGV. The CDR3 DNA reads TGTGCCAGCAGCTCCGCGGACAGGTGGGGGCGGTTC. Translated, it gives CASSSADRWGRF.

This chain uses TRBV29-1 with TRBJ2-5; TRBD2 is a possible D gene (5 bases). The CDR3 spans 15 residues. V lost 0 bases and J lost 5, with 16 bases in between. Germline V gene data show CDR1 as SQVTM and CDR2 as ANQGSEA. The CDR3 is CSVEDREGAPETQYF. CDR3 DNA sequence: TGCAGCGTTGAAGACCGAGAGGGCGCCCCGGAGACCCAGTACTTC.

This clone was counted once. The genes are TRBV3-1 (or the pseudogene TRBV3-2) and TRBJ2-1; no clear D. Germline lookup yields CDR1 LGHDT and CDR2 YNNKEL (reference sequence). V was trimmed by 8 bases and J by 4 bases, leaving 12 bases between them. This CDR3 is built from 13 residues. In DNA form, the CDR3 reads TGTGCCAGCCGACACCAAAGATACAATGAGCAGTTCTTC. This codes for CASRHQRYNEQFF.

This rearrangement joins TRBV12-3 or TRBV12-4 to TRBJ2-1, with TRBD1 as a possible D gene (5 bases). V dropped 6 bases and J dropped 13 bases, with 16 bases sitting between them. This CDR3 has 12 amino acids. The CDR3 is CASSKDGQIQFF. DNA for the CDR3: TGTGCCAGCAGCAAAGATGGACAAATACAGTTCTTC.

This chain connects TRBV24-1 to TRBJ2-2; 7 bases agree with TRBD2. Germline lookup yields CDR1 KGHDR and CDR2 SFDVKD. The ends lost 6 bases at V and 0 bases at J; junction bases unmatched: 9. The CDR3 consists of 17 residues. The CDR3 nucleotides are TGTGCCACCAGTTGGGGAGGGGCTATCGCGAACACCGGGGAGCTGTTTTTT. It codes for CATSWGGAIANTGELFF.

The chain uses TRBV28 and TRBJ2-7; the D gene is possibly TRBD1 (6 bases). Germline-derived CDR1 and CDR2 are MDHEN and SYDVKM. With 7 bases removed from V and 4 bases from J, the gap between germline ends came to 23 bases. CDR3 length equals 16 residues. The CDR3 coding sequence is TGTGCCAGCACCTCTAGGGGCTCAGGGGTCCCTTACGAGCAGTACTTC. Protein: CASTSRGSGVPYEQYF.

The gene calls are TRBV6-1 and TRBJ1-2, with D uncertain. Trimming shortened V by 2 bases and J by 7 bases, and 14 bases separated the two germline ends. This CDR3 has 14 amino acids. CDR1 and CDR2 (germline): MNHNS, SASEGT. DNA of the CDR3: TGTGCCAGCAGTGAACGGAGAGAGGCCCGTGGCTACACCTTC. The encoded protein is CASSERREARGYTF.

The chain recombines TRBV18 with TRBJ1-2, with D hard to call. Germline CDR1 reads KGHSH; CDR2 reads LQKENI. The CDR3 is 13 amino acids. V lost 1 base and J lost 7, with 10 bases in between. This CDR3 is CASSPQRGFGYTF. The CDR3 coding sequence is TGTGCCAGCTCACCACAACGAGGGTTTGGCTACACCTTC.